This passage covers 24 T cell receptor beta chains from one sample sequenced in a study of T cell responses to AZD1222 COVID-19 vaccine. The data were produced by immunoSEQ multiplex PCR, yet TCRdb's version contains in-frame clones alone and is incomplete. Among roughly 180,000 clones, about 91% were seen once, and the ten largest hold approximately 2%. The material sequenced was peripheral blood, taken on day 0 of AZD1222 vaccination. The receptors shown here come from an adult in good health.

This sequence joins TRBV18 and TRBJ1-1; the D is unclear. The CDR3 contains 11 residues. Germline V CDR1 and CDR2: KGHSH, LQKENI. V gave up 3 bases and J gave up 6 bases, with 5 bases separating them. Here the CDR3 reads CASSPLSEAFF. DNA of the CDR3: TGTGCCAGCTCACCCCTATCTGAAGCTTTCTTT.

The chain recombines TRBV28 with TRBJ2-1, with D perhaps TRBD1 (6 bases). Germline V gene data show CDR1 as MDHEN and CDR2 as SYDVKM. The CDR3 sequence is 16 residues long. Trimming left V 5 bases short and J 5 bases short, with 19 bases between. CDR3 amino acids: CASSGVLWGRDNEQFF. The CDR3 DNA sequence: TGTGCCAGCAGTGGCGTTTTATGGGGGCGAGACAATGAGCAGTTCTTC. Full variable domain (rest looked up from reference TRBV28 and TRBJ2-1): DVKVTQSSRYLVKRTGEKVFLECVQDMDHENMFWYRQDPGLGLRLIYFSYDVKMKEKGDIPEGYSVSREKKERFSLILESASTNQTSMYLCASSGVLWGRDNEQFFGPGTRLTVL.

The chain recombines TRBV15 with TRBJ2-2; no clear D. Germline V CDR1 and CDR2: LNHNV, YYDKDF (reference sequence). CDR3 size: 15 residues. The V end was cut by 0 bases, the J end by 5 bases, with 10 bases between. The CDR3 region is CATSRDKGLTGELFF. CDR3 coding DNA: TGTGCCACCAGCAGAGATAAGGGATTGACCGGGGAGCTGTTTTTT.

The chain carries TRBV6-5 and TRBJ2-1; either TRBD1 or TRBD2 may fit D (5 bases each). Per germline, CDR1 MNHEY and CDR2 SVGAGI. Trimming cost V 5 bases and J 4 bases, with 15 bases left between them. The CDR3 has 15 amino acids. The chain's CDR3 is CASSPAGGQYNEQFF. CDR3 coding DNA: TGTGCCAGCAGTCCCGCCGGAGGACAATACAATGAGCAGTTCTTC.

The V gene is TRBV7-2, the J gene TRBJ1-1; the match to TRBD1 covers 9 bases. V lost 5 bases, J lost 1 base, and 2 bases stayed unmatched. Germline V CDR1 and CDR2: SGHTA, FQGNSA. The CDR3 extends over 14 amino acids. This CDR3 is CASSLQGANTEAFF. The DNA for the CDR3 is TGTGCCAGCAGCCTACAGGGGGCGAACACTGAAGCTTTCTTT.

The rearrangement links TRBV5-1 to TRBJ2-7; D might be TRBD1 or TRBD2, each matching 5 bases. The V and J ends lost 5 bases and 0 bases respectively, with 15 bases between them. CDR3 length: 15 amino acids. The germline CDR1 and CDR2 sequences are SGHRS and YFSETQ. CDR3 nucleotide sequence: TGCGCCAGCAGTCTCGGTTGGGGGAACTCCTACGAGCAGTACTTC. Its translation is CASSLGWGNSYEQYF.

The gene calls are TRBV24-1 and TRBJ2-2; D remains ambiguous. V shed 5 bases and J shed 6 bases, with 6 bases lying between them. Germline CDR1 and CDR2: KGHDR and SFDVKD. The CDR3 contains 12 residues. CDR3 bases: TGTGCCACCAGTGTTTATCCCGGGGAGCTGTTTTTT. As protein: CATSVYPGELFF.

The J gene is TRBJ2-3, the V gene TRBV28; D is uncertain. The germline CDR1 and CDR2 sequences are MDHEN and SYDVKM. This CDR3 is 14 amino acids long. V was pared by 5 bases and J by 5 bases, with 14 bases between. The CDR3 nucleotides read TGTGCCAGCAGTCTACCCCCACCACAAGATACGCAGTATTTT. It encodes CASSLPPPQDTQYF.

The rearrangement links TRBV7-9 to TRBJ1-2; maybe TRBD1 (6 bases). The CDR3 is made up of 13 amino acids. The V end was cut by 5 bases, the J end by 2 bases, with 9 bases between. Germline values: CDR1 SEHNR, CDR2 FQNEAQ (reference sequence). CDR3 sequence reads: CASSPGANYGYTF. CDR3 nucleotides: TGTGCCAGCAGCCCGGGGGCGAACTATGGCTACACCTTC.

CDR3 sequence reads: CASSPGLAGVVETQYF. The CDR3, as DNA: TGTGCCAGCAGTCCGGGACTAGCGGGGGTAGTAGAGACCCAGTACTTC. The chain carries TRBV27 and TRBJ2-5; 14 positions match TRBD2. CDR1 and CDR2 from the germline V gene are MNHEY and SMNVEV (reference sequence). The CDR3 has 16 residues. J gave up 4 bases and V 5 bases, and 6 bases lay outside the gene matches.

The chain recombines TRBV28 with TRBJ1-3, with D unresolved. This CDR3 has 16 amino acids. The ends were cut back, 2 bases at V and 4 bases at J, with 15 bases in the middle. The germline V gene has CDR1 MDHEN and CDR2 SYDVKM. DNA for the CDR3: TGTGCCAGCAGTTTAAACACTAGCCCGTACGGAAACACCATATATTTT. Amino acids: CASSLNTSPYGNTIYF.

CDR3 protein: CASSYPHLDYGYTF. In DNA, the CDR3 is TGTGCCAGCAGTTACCCTCACCTAGACTATGGCTACACCTTC. This chain joins TRBV6-2 or TRBV6-3 and TRBJ1-2; D is unclear. The CDR3 runs to 14 residues. Germline CDR1 reads MNHEY; CDR2 reads SVGEGT. Trimming took 2 bases from V and 3 from J, leaving 10 bases between them.

The CDR3 nucleotides are TGCGCCAGCAGAGGGCAGAACACAGATACGCAGTATTTT. Residues: CASRGQNTDTQYF. This chain connects TRBV5-1 to TRBJ2-3, with D uncertain. V shed 5 bases and J shed 2 bases, with 9 bases lying between them. Germline assignment: CDR1 SGHRS and CDR2 YFSETQ. The CDR3 is made up of 13 amino acids.

The V gene is TRBV5-6, the J gene TRBJ1-6; 8 bases agree with TRBD1. V shed 0 bases, J shed 4 bases, and the junction held 9 bases outside the gene matches. The CDR3 is 18 amino acids. CDR1 is SGHDT and CDR2 is YYEEEE in the germline V gene. As DNA, the CDR3 is TGTGCCAGCAGCTTGGCAGGGCAGGGGGCGAGATATAATTCACCCCTCCACTTT. Encoded protein: CASSLAGQGARYNSPLHF.

V usage is TRBV18 and J usage is TRBJ1-5; 12 bases map to TRBD1. V lost 3 bases to trimming and J lost 0 bases; unmatched junction nucleotides: 3. CDR3 length: 17 residues. CDR1 KGHSH and CDR2 LQKENI come from the germline V gene. The CDR3 loop is CASSPGTGGYSNQPQHF. CDR3 nucleotides: TGTGCCAGCTCACCTGGGACAGGGGGCTATAGCAATCAGCCCCAGCATTTT.

The chain carries TRBV10-3 and TRBJ2-7; 8 bases are shared with TRBD2. CDR1 is ENHRY, CDR2 SYGVKD, per germline. This CDR3 is built from 16 residues. V shed 10 bases and J 7 bases; nucleotides not matched to a gene: 21. CDR3 sequence (DNA): TGTGCCACCACAAATAAACCTAGCGGGCCTGCTTCGGAGCAGTACTTC. Its protein product is CATTNKPSGPASEQYF.

The chain joins TRBV6-5 to TRBJ2-5, with D tentatively TRBD2 (6 bases). Germline values: CDR1 MNHEY, CDR2 SVGAGI. The germline V and J ends were trimmed by 6 bases and 5 bases, with 13 bases remaining between them. CDR3 size: 13 residues. In DNA, the CDR3 is TGTGCCAGCAGGGATGGGGGGTCCGAGACCCAGTACTTC. It is translated as CASRDGGSETQYF.

The rearrangement uses TRBV12-3 or TRBV12-4 and TRBJ1-2; D call uncertain. CDR3 length: 13 amino acids. V was shortened by 5 bases and J by 5 bases, with 12 bases between the two germline ends. The CDR3 DNA follows: TGTGCCAGCAGTACAAACGGGGTTTATGGCTACACCTTC. Amino acid sequence: CASSTNGVYGYTF.

As regards this clone: The junction and the germline gene differ at one end; a read error may be behind it. The V call is TRBV15, the J call TRBJ1-2, with a tentative D call TRBD1 (5 bases). Germline V gives CDR1 LNHNV, CDR2 YYDKDF (reference sequence). The CDR3 consists of 14 residues. As DNA, the CDR3 is TGTGCCACCAGCAGAGAAACCAGGGCTTATGGTTACACCTTC. Translation gives CATSRETRAYGYTF. The variable domain in full, completed from reference TRBV15 and TRBJ1-2, reads DAMVIQNPRYQVTQFGKPVTLSCSQTLNHNVMYWYQQKSSQAPKLLFHYYDKDFNNEADTPDNFQSRRPNTSFCFLDIRSPGLGDTAMYLCATSRETRAYGYTFGSGTRLTVV.

This chain connects TRBV2 to TRBJ1-4, with TRBD1 as a possible D gene (6 bases). V was cut by 3 bases and J by 8 bases, with 19 bases left in between. CDR3 length equals 16 residues. CDR1 and CDR2 (germline): SNHLY, FYNNEI. The CDR3 region is CASSDPGTPIGEKLFF. The CDR3 DNA sequence: TGTGCCAGCAGTGACCCCGGGACACCCATAGGAGAAAAACTGTTTTTT.

The genes are TRBV6-5 and TRBJ2-6; 7 bases line up with TRBD1. This CDR3 comprises 15 residues. From germline, CDR1 is MNHEY and CDR2 SVGAGI. Germline trimming cut 7 bases from V and 9 bases from J; bases unmatched to any gene: 12. The CDR3 loop is CASKNELNRGNVLTF. Here the CDR3 DNA reads TGTGCCAGCAAAAATGAATTAAACAGGGGCAACGTCCTGACTTTC.

The chain joins TRBV15 to TRBJ1-4; D call uncertain. This CDR3 spans 15 amino acids. V was trimmed by 8 bases and J by 1 base, leaving 14 bases between them. CDR1 LNHNV and CDR2 YYDKDF come from the germline V gene (reference sequence). CDR3 region: CATYPGRRTNEKLFF. The CDR3 region has the DNA TGTGCCACCTACCCGGGCAGGCGAACTAATGAAAAACTGTTTTTT.

This chain joins TRBV18 and TRBJ1-1; possibly TRBD1 for D (5 bases). The CDR3 sequence is 15 residues long. The germline V gene has CDR1 KGHSH and CDR2 LQKENI. V lost 2 bases, J lost 1 base, and 11 bases lay in between. The CDR3 reads CASSPNSQGNTEAFF. CDR3 in DNA: TGTGCCAGCTCACCAAACTCCCAGGGGAACACTGAAGCTTTCTTT.

The chain has TRBV30 and TRBJ1-1; D remains ambiguous. In germline, CDR1 is GTSNPN, CDR2 SVGIG (reference sequence). Trimming shortened V by 0 bases and J by 1 base, and 6 bases separated the two germline ends. The CDR3 spans 13 residues. The CDR3 protein is CAWSVDTNTEAFF. In DNA, the CDR3 is TGTGCCTGGAGTGTCGACACGAACACTGAAGCTTTCTTT.